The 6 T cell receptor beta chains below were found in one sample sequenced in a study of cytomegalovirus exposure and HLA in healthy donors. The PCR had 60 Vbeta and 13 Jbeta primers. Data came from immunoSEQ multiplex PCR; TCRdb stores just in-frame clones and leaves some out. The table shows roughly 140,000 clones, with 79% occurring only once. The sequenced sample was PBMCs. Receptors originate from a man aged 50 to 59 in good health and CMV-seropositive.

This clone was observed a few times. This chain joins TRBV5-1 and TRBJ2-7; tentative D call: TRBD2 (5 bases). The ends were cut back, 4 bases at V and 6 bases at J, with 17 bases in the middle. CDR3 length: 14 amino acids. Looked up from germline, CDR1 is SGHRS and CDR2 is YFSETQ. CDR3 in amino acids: CASSVMGSSGEQYF. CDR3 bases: TGCGCCAGCAGCGTAATGGGGAGTTCGGGCGAGCAGTACTTC.

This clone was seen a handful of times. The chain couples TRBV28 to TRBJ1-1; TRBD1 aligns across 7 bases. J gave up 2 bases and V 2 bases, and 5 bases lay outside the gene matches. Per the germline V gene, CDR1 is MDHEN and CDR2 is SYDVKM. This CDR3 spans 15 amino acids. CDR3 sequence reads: CASSLLGTENTEAFF. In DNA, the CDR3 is TGTGCCAGCAGTTTACTCGGGACAGAAAACACTGAAGCTTTCTTT. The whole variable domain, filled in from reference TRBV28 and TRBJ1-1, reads DVKVTQSSRYLVKRTGEKVFLECVQDMDHENMFWYRQDPGLGLRLIYFSYDVKMKEKGDIPEGYSVSREKKERFSLILESASTNQTSMYLCASSLLGTENTEAFFGQGTRLTVV.

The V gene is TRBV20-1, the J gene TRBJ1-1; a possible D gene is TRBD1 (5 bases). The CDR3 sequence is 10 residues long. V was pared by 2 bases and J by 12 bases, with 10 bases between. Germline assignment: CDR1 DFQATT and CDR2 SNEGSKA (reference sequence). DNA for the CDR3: TGCAGTGCTAGATGGCGGGGGTCTTTCTTT. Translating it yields CSARWRGSFF.

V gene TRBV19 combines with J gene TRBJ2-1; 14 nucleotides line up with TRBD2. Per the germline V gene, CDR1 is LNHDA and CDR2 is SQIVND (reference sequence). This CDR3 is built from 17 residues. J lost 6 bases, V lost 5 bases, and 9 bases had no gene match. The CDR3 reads CASSRLGLAGARNEQFF. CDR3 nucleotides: TGTGCCAGTAGTCGACTGGGACTAGCGGGAGCCCGCAATGAGCAGTTCTTC.

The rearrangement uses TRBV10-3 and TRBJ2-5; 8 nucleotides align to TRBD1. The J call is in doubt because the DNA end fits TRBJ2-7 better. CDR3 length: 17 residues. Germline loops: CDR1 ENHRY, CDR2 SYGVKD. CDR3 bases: TGTGCCATCAGTTTTGGCCGTGGGACAGGAAGCTCCTACGAGCAGTACTTC. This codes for CAISFGRGTGSSYEQYF.

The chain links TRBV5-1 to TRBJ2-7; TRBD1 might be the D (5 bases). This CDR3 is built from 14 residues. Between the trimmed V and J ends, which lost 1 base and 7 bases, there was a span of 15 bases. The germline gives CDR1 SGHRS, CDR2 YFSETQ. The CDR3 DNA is TGCGCCAGCAGCTTGTCCTATATCGGACAAGAGCAGTACTTC. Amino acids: CASSLSYIGQEQYF.